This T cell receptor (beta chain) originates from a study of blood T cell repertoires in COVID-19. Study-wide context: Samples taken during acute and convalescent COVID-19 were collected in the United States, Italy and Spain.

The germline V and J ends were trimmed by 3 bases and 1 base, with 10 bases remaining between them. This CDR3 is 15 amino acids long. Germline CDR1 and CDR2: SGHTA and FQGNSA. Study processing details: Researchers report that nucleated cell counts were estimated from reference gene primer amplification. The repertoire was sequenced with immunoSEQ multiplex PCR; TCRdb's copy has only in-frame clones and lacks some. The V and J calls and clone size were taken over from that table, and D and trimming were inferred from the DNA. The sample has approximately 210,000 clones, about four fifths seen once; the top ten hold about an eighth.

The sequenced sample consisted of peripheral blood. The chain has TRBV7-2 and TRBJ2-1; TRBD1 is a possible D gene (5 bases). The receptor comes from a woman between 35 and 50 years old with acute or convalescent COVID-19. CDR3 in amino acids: CASSFDQGSYNEQFF. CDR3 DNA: TGTGCCAGCAGCTTTGATCAGGGATCCTACAATGAGCAGTTCTTC.